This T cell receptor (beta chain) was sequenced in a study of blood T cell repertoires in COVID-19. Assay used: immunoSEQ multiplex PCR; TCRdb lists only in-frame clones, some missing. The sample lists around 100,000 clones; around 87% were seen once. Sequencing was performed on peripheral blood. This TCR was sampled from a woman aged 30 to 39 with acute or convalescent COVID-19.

The CDR3 nucleotides are TGTGCCACCTATGGTAGCGGGACAGGGGTTCGCTACGAGCAGTACTTC. This sequence encodes CATYGSGTGVRYEQYF. The chain has TRBV6-4 and TRBJ2-7, with 10 bases identical to TRBD1. There are 16 residues in the CDR3. Germline loops: CDR1 MRHNA, CDR2 SNTAGT. V shed 10 bases and J 3 bases; nucleotides not matched to a gene: 15.